This passage covers 13 T cell receptor beta chains from one sample sequenced in a study of blood T cells in healthy people across ages. A sample-barcoded 5' primer and a J-beta primer mix were used in a second PCR of roughly 6 to 11 cycles. TCRdb reprocessed the 5' RACE reads with MiXCR, giving one entry per CDR3 protein. The repertoire holds more than 900,000 distinct CDR3 sequences, roughly a quarter seen once, with 0.65% to 0.75% in the top ten. These data are also associated with another study on T cells of mothers and their children.

Sequencing was done on a sample of blood. Every receptor here comes from a girl aged 2 to 9 in good health.

This clonotype was seen only a few times. This rearrangement joins TRBV21-1 to TRBJ2-7; the table calls TRBD1, which could not be checked here. TRBV21-1 is an annotated pseudogene. The CDR3 consists of 14 residues. CDR3 DNA sequence: TGTGCCAGCAGAAAGACGGGGGGTTGCTACGAGCAGTACTTC. This translates into CASRKTGGCYEQYF.

This rearrangement joins TRBV6-4 to TRBJ2-1; D ambiguous. V lost 4 bases and J lost 0, with 13 bases in between. This CDR3 spans 16 amino acids. The germline gives CDR1 MRHNA, CDR2 SNTAGT. The CDR3 DNA reads TGTGCCAGCAGTGTTGACGGAATTTACTCCTACAATGAGCAGTTCTTC. This translates into CASSVDGIYSYNEQFF.

This sequence joins TRBV28 and TRBJ2-1; a possible D gene is TRBD1 (5 bases). This CDR3 has 13 residues. CDR1 is MDHEN, CDR2 SYDVKM, per germline. Between the trimmed V and J ends, which lost 8 bases and 6 bases, there was a span of 14 bases. The CDR3 nucleotides read TGTGCCAGCGGCCAGGTGGGGCCCAATGAGCAGTTCTTC. This gives the protein CASGQVGPNEQFF.

This chain uses TRBV20-1 with TRBJ1-2; D is perhaps TRBD1 (5 bases). CDR1 and CDR2 (germline): DFQATT, SNEGSKA (reference sequence). This CDR3 region has 10 residues. The CDR3 loop is CRGLGYGYTF. In DNA form, the CDR3 reads TGCAGGGGACTCGGCTATGGCTACACCTTC.

Points on this clonotype: Its ends do not fully match the called genes, so a read error is possible. The rearrangement joins TRBV12-3 or TRBV12-4 to TRBJ1-4; TRBD1 agrees at 7 bases. There are 14 residues in the CDR3. The CDR3 protein is CASRSQGESEKLLF. As DNA, the CDR3 is TGTGCCAGCAGGTCCCAGGGGGAGAGTGAAAAACTGCTTTTT.

Only a few counts were recorded for this clonotype. V gene TRBV5-1 combines with J gene TRBJ2-1, with 13 bases aligning to TRBD2. This CDR3 is built from 15 residues. Germline V lookup: CDR1 SGHRS, CDR2 YFSETQ. The J segment lost 7 bases and the V segment lost 5 bases, leaving 6 bases of the junction unmatched. CDR3 in amino acids: CASRTSGRALNEQFF. The CDR3 nucleotides read TGCGCCAGCAGAACTAGCGGGAGGGCCTTAAATGAGCAGTTCTTC.

The rearrangement joins TRBV29-1 to TRBJ1-2; no clear D gene. CDR3 size: 13 residues. The V end was cut by 8 bases, the J end by 1 base, with 14 bases between. The germline gives CDR1 SQVTM, CDR2 ANQGSEA. CDR3 DNA: TGCAGCCACCCGAATCTGAATAACTATGGCTACACCTTC. It encodes CSHPNLNNYGYTF.

The J gene is TRBJ2-3, the V gene TRBV7-8, with 10 nucleotides matching TRBD2. The length of the CDR3 is 17 residues. Germline loops: CDR1 SGHVS, CDR2 FQNEAQ. The V gene end was trimmed by 5 bases and the J gene end by 0 bases; junction bases not matched to a gene: 8. The CDR3 DNA is TGTGCCAGCAGCACGGGACTAGCGAGGACTAGCACAGATACGCAGTATTTT. It codes for CASSTGLARTSTDTQYF.

The table lists this clonotype with a few counts. V usage is TRBV2 and J usage is TRBJ2-1, with D possibly matching TRBD2 (6 bases). The CDR3 runs 13 residues. The V gene's germline CDR1 is SNHLY and CDR2 FYNNEI. V lost 10 bases and J 10 bases, leaving 20 bases between the germline ends. The DNA for the CDR3 is TGTGCCACGACCATTGGACTACCAGAAGAGCAGTTCTTC. Residues: CATTIGLPEEQFF.

The chain couples TRBV27 to TRBJ2-7, with 7 positions matching TRBD1. CDR3 length: 15 residues. V lost 5 bases to trimming and J lost 4 bases; unmatched junction nucleotides: 11. CDR1 and CDR2 from the germline V gene are MNHEY and SMNVEV (reference sequence). CDR3 nucleotide sequence: TGTGCCAGCAGTACCAGGGGGAACGGCGCGTACGAGCAGTACTTC. Amino acids: CASSTRGNGAYEQYF.

This clonotype was picked up a small number of times. J is TRBJ2-3 and V is TRBV6-5; possible D gene TRBD1, 6 bases. V lost 11 bases to trimming and J lost 4 bases, with 10 bases between them. Germline CDR1 MNHEY, CDR2 SVGAGI. This CDR3 has 11 residues. CDR3 nucleotides: TGTGCCTCAGGGGAGTCAGATACGCAGTATTTT. Protein: CASGESDTQYF.

Note on this clonotype: Relative to the germline gene, one junction end is altered; a read error may explain this. The chain joins TRBV7-2 to TRBJ2-7; the D call may be TRBD1 or TRBD2 (6 bases each). The CDR3 loop spans 13 amino acids. Per the germline V gene, CDR1 is SGHTA and CDR2 is FQGNSA. This chain's CDR3 is CASSPDHRGVVNF. For the CDR3, the DNA is TGTGCCAGCAGCCCAGACCATAGGGGGGTAGTGAACTTC.

There are many counts of this clonotype. The J gene is TRBJ2-1, the V gene TRBV7-2; no firm D call. Germline CDR1 reads SGHTA; CDR2 reads FQGNSA. V was shortened by 6 bases and J by 9 bases, with 9 bases between the two germline ends. The length of the CDR3 is 11 residues. The DNA of the CDR3 is TGTGCCAGCAGTCCCCTGGGTGAGCAGTTCTTC. It encodes CASSPLGEQFF.